These 17 T cell receptor beta chains were sequenced from one sample in a study of blood T cell repertoires in COVID-19. The repertoire was sequenced with immunoSEQ multiplex PCR; TCRdb's copy has only in-frame clones and lacks some. Of more than 200,000 clones listed, about 87% are singletons. Sequencing used PBMCs or T cells enriched from blood (not recorded which). These TCRs come from a woman aged 45-65 years who had recovered from COVID-19.

The chain has TRBV10-3 and TRBJ2-1, with 9 positions matching TRBD1. CDR1 and CDR2 (germline): ENHRY, SYGVKD. This CDR3 comprises 16 residues. V shed 4 bases and J 4 bases; nucleotides not matched to a gene: 8. The CDR3 protein is CAISAVDRGEYNEQFF. CDR3 nucleotides: TGTGCCATCAGTGCTGTGGACAGGGGAGAGTACAATGAGCAGTTCTTC.

This clone was recorded a few times. The chain recombines TRBV7-9 with TRBJ1-4; TRBD1 aligns across 9 bases. V lost 0 bases and J lost 4; bases outside the gene matches: 6. From germline, CDR1 is SEHNR and CDR2 FQNEAQ (reference sequence). This CDR3 comprises 17 residues. CDR3 bases: TGTGCCAGCAGCTTAGCGCGGGGACAGGGTGTTAATGAAAAACTGTTTTTT. Its translation is CASSLARGQGVNEKLFF.

The rearrangement joins TRBV7-6 to TRBJ2-1; TRBD2 is a possible D gene (6 bases). CDR3 length: 16 amino acids. CDR1 is SGHVS and CDR2 is FNYEAQ in the germline V gene. Trimming shortened V by 5 bases and J by 3 bases, and 17 bases separated the two germline ends. CDR3 protein: CASSTYPAGRYNEQFF. For the CDR3, the DNA is TGTGCCAGCAGCACATACCCCGCGGGACGCTACAATGAGCAGTTCTTC.

The chain combines TRBV5-1 with TRBJ2-6; 11 bases are shared with TRBD2. This CDR3 contains 17 residues. CDR1 and CDR2 (germline): SGHRS, YFSETQ. With 7 bases clipped from V and 1 base from J, the junction kept 7 bases outside the gene matches. The CDR3 sequence is CASGRLAGPSGANVLTF. CDR3 bases: TGCGCCAGCGGAAGACTAGCGGGACCGTCTGGGGCCAACGTCCTGACTTTC.

The chain has TRBV5-1 and TRBJ2-5, with 9 bases matching TRBD2. The CDR3 contains 17 residues. Germline CDR1 and CDR2: SGHRS and YFSETQ. The V segment lost 0 bases and the J segment 1 base; nucleotides outside the gene matches: 7. This CDR3 reads CASSLGNLAGIQETQYF. In DNA, the CDR3 is TGCGCCAGCAGCTTGGGGAATCTAGCGGGGATCCAAGAGACCCAGTACTTC.

V usage is TRBV7-3 and J usage is TRBJ1-5; 8 nucleotides agree with TRBD1. This CDR3 contains 16 residues. Unmatched junction bases numbered 12, after V lost 5 bases and J lost 6 bases. Germline V gene data show CDR1 as SGHTA and CDR2 as FQGTGA. The CDR3 DNA follows: TGTGCCAGCAGCGAACAGGAGACAGGGGTCCGTCAGCCCCAGCATTTT. It specifies CASSEQETGVRQPQHF.

The rearrangement links TRBV2 to TRBJ2-2, with 9 bases fitting TRBD1. Per the germline V gene, CDR1 is SNHLY and CDR2 is FYNNEI. This CDR3 has 16 amino acids. V shed 6 bases, J shed 0 bases, and the junction held 5 bases outside the gene matches. CDR3 protein: CASSKGQGPNTGELFF. The CDR3 nucleotides are TGTGCCAGCAGCAAAGGACAGGGGCCGAACACCGGGGAGCTGTTTTTT.

The V gene is TRBV7-2, the J gene TRBJ2-1; 8 nucleotides line up with TRBD2. This CDR3 contains 16 residues. CDR1 is SGHTA, CDR2 FQGNSA, per germline. After removal of 1 base from V and 2 bases from J, the junction contained 4 bases not matched to a gene. The CDR3 is CASSLVLAGPYNEQFF. The DNA for the CDR3 is TGTGCCAGCAGCTTAGTGTTAGCGGGGCCCTACAATGAGCAGTTCTTC.

The gene calls are TRBV18 and TRBJ2-1, with D tentatively TRBD2 (6 bases). Germline CDR1 and CDR2: KGHSH and LQKENI. The CDR3 runs to 15 residues. The V end was cut by 5 bases, the J end by 6 bases, with 17 bases between. The CDR3 region is CASSSAAGSLNEQFF. In DNA, the CDR3 is TGTGCCAGCTCATCAGCGGCGGGGAGCCTCAATGAGCAGTTCTTC.

The chain is built from TRBV19 and TRBJ1-4, with D possibly matching TRBD1 (5 bases). The germline V gene encodes CDR1 LNHDA and CDR2 SQIVND (reference sequence). V was pared by 5 bases and J by 8 bases, with 18 bases between. The CDR3 consists of 15 residues. This chain's CDR3 is CASSSDRLSKEKLFF. CDR3 DNA sequence: TGTGCCAGTAGTTCCGACAGACTTTCAAAGGAAAAACTGTTTTTT.

This clone was found once. This chain joins TRBV5-1 and TRBJ1-3, with D possibly being TRBD1 (5 bases). V was cut by 2 bases and J by 0 bases, with 9 bases left in between. The CDR3 is 15 residues long. Germline V gene sequence: CDR1 SGHRS, CDR2 YFSETQ. The CDR3 nucleotides read TGCGCCAGCAGCTTAGGACAAACCTCTGGAAACACCATATATTTT. As protein: CASSLGQTSGNTIYF.

The CDR3 reads CASAPAANYGYTF. The CDR3 DNA is TGCGCCAGCGCCCCAGCGGCTAACTATGGCTACACCTTC. The chain joins TRBV5-1 to TRBJ1-2, with D uncertain. The CDR3 runs to 13 residues. Trimming left V 7 bases short and J 0 bases short, with 10 bases between. Per germline, CDR1 SGHRS and CDR2 YFSETQ. The whole variable domain, remainder taken from reference TRBV5-1 and TRBJ1-2, is KAGVTQTPRYLIKTRGQQVTLSCSPISGHRSVSWYQQTPGQGLQFLFEYFSETQRNKGNFPGRFSGRQFSNSRSEMNVSTLELGDSALYLCASAPAANYGYTFGSGTRLTVV.

The chain uses TRBV14 and TRBJ2-3; D is uncertain. Trimming left V 1 base short and J 3 bases short, with 11 bases between. The CDR3 is made up of 15 amino acids. Germline CDR1 SGHDN, CDR2 FVKESK. The CDR3 region is CASSQAEAITDTQYF. Written as DNA, the CDR3 is TGTGCCAGCAGCCAAGCCGAGGCGATTACAGATACGCAGTATTTT. Complete variable domain (other parts from reference TRBV14 and TRBJ2-3): EAGVTQFPSHSVIEKGQTVTLRCDPISGHDNLYWYRRVMGKEIKFLLHFVKESKQDESGMPNNRFLAERTGGTYSTLKVQPAELEDSGVYFCASSQAEAITDTQYFGPGTRLTVL.

This chain links TRBV15 with TRBJ2-6; 7 positions match TRBD1. The V and J ends lost 5 bases and 1 base, in that order; junction bases with no gene match: 5. Germline CDR1 LNHNV, CDR2 YYDKDF (reference sequence). The CDR3 is made up of 16 amino acids. Here the CDR3 DNA reads TGTGCCACCAGCGGACAACAGGGGTCTGGGGCCAACGTCCTGACTTTC. The encoded protein is CATSGQQGSGANVLTF.

The chain joins TRBV3-1 (or the pseudogene TRBV3-2) to TRBJ1-6; D not certain. Germline CDR1 LGHDT, CDR2 YNNKEL (reference sequence). The ends were cut back, 0 bases at V and 8 bases at J, with 8 bases in the middle. This CDR3 has 14 residues. The CDR3 protein is CASSQESRDSPLHF. The DNA of the CDR3 is TGTGCCAGCAGCCAAGAATCGCGGGATTCACCCCTCCACTTT.

The chain combines TRBV30 with TRBJ2-1; 7 positions agree with TRBD2. The germline V gene encodes CDR1 GTSNPN and CDR2 SVGIG (reference sequence). The V segment lost 2 bases and the J segment 14 bases; nucleotides outside the gene matches: 9. The CDR3 sequence is 12 residues long. The CDR3 reads CAWSTAGRPEFF. The DNA of the CDR3 is TGTGCCTGGAGTACAGCGGGGAGGCCCGAGTTCTTC.

The rearrangement links TRBV5-8 to TRBJ1-1; 8 nucleotides line up with TRBD1. CDR3 length equals 16 residues. V lost 5 bases, J lost 0 bases, and 9 bases stayed unmatched. Germline V gene lookup returns CDR1 SGHTS and CDR2 YDEGEE. CDR3 in amino acids: CASRRTGSDMNTEAFF. The CDR3, as DNA: TGTGCCAGCAGAAGGACAGGGTCGGACATGAACACTGAAGCTTTCTTT.